Listed below are T cell receptor beta chains from one sample, sequenced in a study of cytomegalovirus exposure and HLA in healthy donors. Method: immunoSEQ multiplex PCR; TCRdb's copy keeps in-frame clones and lacks some. The sample totals 130,000 or so clones. The sequenced material came from PBMCs. These receptors originate from a man aged 18 to 35 in good health and CMV-seronegative. Both conserved end residues are part of each CDR3. D genes are given only for firm matches.

V	D	J	CDR3	DNA
TRBV2	-	TRBJ1-2	CASSGRRNYGYTF	TGTGCCAGCAGTGGACGGAGAAACTATGGCTACACCTTC
TRBV11-2	TRBD2	TRBJ2-7	CASSSGLAGEMYEQYF	TGTGCCAGCAGCTCAGGACTAGCGGGAGAGATGTACGAGCAGTACTTC
TRBV12-5	TRBD2	TRBJ2-7	CASGSSPGGEQYF	TGTGCTAGTGGTTCCTCCCCGGGGGGAGAGCAGTACTTC
TRBV6-5	-	TRBJ1-2	CASSPRTPSYTF	TGTGCCAGCAGTCCAAGGACACCGAGCTACACCTTC
TRBV27	TRBD1	TRBJ2-1	CASRTGGVGNEQFF	TGTGCCAGCAGGACAGGGGGAGTAGGCAATGAGCAGTTCTTC
TRBV7-9	TRBD1	TRBJ1-6	CASSGQGNSPLHF	TGTGCCAGCAGCGGACAGGGAAATTCACCCCTCCACTTT
TRBV28	TRBD1	TRBJ1-4	CASSGTGREKLFF	TGTGCCAGCAGCGGGACAGGGAGAGAAAAACTGTTTTTT
TRBV7-9	-	TRBJ1-2	CASTSGGAGYTF	TGTGCCAGCACCTCTGGGGGGGCTGGCTACACCTTC
TRBV18	TRBD1	TRBJ2-5	CASSPSRTGGETQYF	TGTGCCAGCTCACCGTCTAGGACAGGGGGGGAGACCCAGTACTTC
TRBV27	TRBD2	TRBJ2-7	CASKRGVNYEQYF	TGTGCCAGCAAGCGGGGAGTTAACTACGAGCAGTACTTC
TRBV5-4	TRBD2	TRBJ2-7	CASSLEREGYEQYF	TGTGCCAGCAGCTTGGAACGGGAGGGATACGAGCAGTACTTC
TRBV9	-	TRBJ1-1	CASSTGMGTEAFF	TGTGCCAGCAGCACGGGGATGGGGACTGAAGCTTTCTTT
TRBV5-1	TRBD2	TRBJ2-1	CASSPGRAAPTSEQFF	TGCGCCAGCAGCCCGGGGAGGGCCGCTCCTACTAGTGAGCAGTTCTTC
TRBV6-4	TRBD1	TRBJ2-1	CASSDSDGTDYNEQFF	TGTGCCAGCAGTGACTCCGACGGGACAGACTACAATGAGCAGTTCTTC
TRBV6-5	-	TRBJ1-1	CASSYSKSVEAFF	TGTGCCAGCAGTTACTCGAAATCAGTTGAAGCTTTCTTT
TRBV28	-	TRBJ1-3	CASPTSSGNTIYF	TGTGCCAGCCCTACTTCCTCTGGAAACACCATATATTTT
TRBV9	-	TRBJ2-4	CASSAPQGSEDIQYF	TGTGCCAGCAGCGCCCCTCAGGGGAGTGAGGACATTCAGTACTTC
TRBV5-5	-	TRBJ1-2	CASSLFSRQLKVGYTF	TGTGCCAGCAGCTTGTTCTCTAGGCAGCTCAAAGTGGGCTACACCTTC
TRBV28	TRBD1	TRBJ1-5	CAGGTGGNQPQHF	TGTGCCGGGGGGACAGGGGGCAATCAGCCCCAGCATTTT
TRBV19	TRBD1	TRBJ1-1	CASSPQGAGDTEAFF	TGTGCCAGTAGCCCCCAGGGGGCGGGGGACACTGAAGCTTTCTTT
TRBV18	TRBD1	TRBJ2-7	CASIGQGGDEQYF	TGTGCCAGCATCGGACAGGGGGGGGACGAGCAGTACTTC
TRBV5-1	-	TRBJ2-7	CASSLGGDGYEQYF	TGCGCCAGCAGCTTGGGGGGGGACGGCTACGAGCAGTACTTC
TRBV7-6	-	TRBJ2-2	CASSLLALTGTGELFF	TGTGCCAGCAGCCTCCTCGCGCTAACTGGCACCGGGGAGCTGTTTTTT
TRBV5-1	-	TRBJ2-1	CASSVVPSNEQFF	TGCGCCAGCAGCGTGGTCCCGAGCAATGAGCAGTTCTTC
TRBV7-2	TRBD1	TRBJ1-2	CASSTTGNYGYTF	TGTGCCAGCAGCACGACAGGGAACTATGGCTACACCTTC
TRBV23-1	-	TRBJ2-2	CASSHHPGEVATGELFF	TGCGCCAGCAGTCACCACCCTGGGGAGGTTGCGACCGGGGAGCTGTTTTTT
TRBV27	-	TRBJ2-6	CASSLSGGGAGANVLTF	TGTGCCAGCAGTTTATCGGGAGGGGGGGCTGGGGCCAACGTCCTGACTTTC
TRBV6-5	-	TRBJ1-2	CASSRGITGTYGYTF	TGTGCCAGCAGTCGGGGTATTACAGGGACCTATGGCTACACCTTC
TRBV5-1	-	TRBJ2-1	CASSLGAGLSYNEQFF	TGCGCCAGCAGCTTGGGAGCGGGTCTCTCCTACAATGAGCAGTTCTTC
TRBV28	TRBD1	TRBJ1-2	CSSSTPTGNYGYTF	TGTTCCAGCAGTACTCCGACAGGGAACTATGGCTACACCTTC
TRBV30	-	TRBJ1-1	CAWRSLDRNTEAFF	TGTGCCTGGAGATCCCTGGACAGGAACACTGAAGCTTTCTTT